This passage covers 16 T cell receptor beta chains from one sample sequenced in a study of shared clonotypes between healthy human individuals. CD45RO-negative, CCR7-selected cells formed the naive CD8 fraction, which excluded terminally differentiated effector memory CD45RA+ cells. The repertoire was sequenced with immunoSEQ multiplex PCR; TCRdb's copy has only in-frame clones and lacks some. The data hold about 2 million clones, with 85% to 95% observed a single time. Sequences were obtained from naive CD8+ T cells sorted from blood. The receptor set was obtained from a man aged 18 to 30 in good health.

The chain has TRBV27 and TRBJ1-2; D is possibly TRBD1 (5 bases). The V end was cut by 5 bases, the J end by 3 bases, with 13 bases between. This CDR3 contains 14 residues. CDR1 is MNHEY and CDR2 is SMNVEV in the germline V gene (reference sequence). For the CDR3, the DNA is TGTGCCAGCAGTAGCCGGGACGACCACTATGGCTACACCTTC. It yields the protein CASSSRDDHYGYTF.

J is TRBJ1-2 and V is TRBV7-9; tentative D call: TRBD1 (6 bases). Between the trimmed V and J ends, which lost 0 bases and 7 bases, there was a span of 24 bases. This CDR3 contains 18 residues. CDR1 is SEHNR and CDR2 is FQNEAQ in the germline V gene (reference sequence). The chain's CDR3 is CASSLAYGTQGSSIGYTF. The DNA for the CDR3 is TGTGCCAGCAGCTTAGCGTACGGAACCCAGGGGTCCTCTATTGGCTACACCTTC.

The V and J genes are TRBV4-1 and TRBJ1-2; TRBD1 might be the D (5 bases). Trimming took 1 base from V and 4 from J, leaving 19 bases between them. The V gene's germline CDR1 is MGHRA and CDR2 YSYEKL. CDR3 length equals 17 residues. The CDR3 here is CASSQAGQGPGSYGYTF. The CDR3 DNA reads TGCGCCAGCAGCCAAGCGGGCCAGGGACCGGGGAGCTATGGCTACACCTTC.

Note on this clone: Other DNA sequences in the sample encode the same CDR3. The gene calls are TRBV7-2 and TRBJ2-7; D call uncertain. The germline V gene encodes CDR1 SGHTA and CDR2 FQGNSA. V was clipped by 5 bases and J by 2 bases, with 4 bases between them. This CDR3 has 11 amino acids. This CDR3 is CASSPTYEQYF. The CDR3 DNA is TGTGCCAGCAGCCCAACCTACGAGCAGTACTTC.

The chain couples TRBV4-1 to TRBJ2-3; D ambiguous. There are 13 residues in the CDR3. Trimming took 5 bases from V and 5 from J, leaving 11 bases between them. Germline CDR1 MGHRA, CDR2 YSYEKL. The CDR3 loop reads CASSEAEGDTQYF. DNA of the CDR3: TGCGCCAGCAGCGAGGCGGAAGGAGATACGCAGTATTTT.

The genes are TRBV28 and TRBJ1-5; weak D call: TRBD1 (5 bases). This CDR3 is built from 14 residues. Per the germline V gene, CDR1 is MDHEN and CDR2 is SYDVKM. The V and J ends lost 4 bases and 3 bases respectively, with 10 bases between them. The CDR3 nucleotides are TGTGCCAGCAGTTGGGGGGGGTTCAATCAGCCCCAGCATTTT. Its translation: CASSWGGFNQPQHF.

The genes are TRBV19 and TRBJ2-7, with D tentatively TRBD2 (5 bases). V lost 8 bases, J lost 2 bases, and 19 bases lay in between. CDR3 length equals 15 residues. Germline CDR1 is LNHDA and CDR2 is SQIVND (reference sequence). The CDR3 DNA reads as TGTGCCAGTGCAGCAGCGGACTCAACCCCCTACGAGCAGTACTTC. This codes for CASAAADSTPYEQYF.

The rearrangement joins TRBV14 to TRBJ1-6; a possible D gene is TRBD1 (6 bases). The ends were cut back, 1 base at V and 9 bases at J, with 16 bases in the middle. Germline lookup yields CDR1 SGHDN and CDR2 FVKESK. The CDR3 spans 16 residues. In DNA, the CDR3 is TGTGCCAGCAGCCAAGTAGGGGGACTGCTTAGTTCACCCCTCCACTTT. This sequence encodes CASSQVGGLLSSPLHF.

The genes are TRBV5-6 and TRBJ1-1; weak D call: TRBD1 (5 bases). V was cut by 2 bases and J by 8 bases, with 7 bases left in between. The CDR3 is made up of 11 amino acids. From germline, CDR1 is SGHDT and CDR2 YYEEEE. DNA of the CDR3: TGTGCCAGCAGCTTCGGGGGAGAAGCTTTCTTT. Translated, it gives CASSFGGEAFF.

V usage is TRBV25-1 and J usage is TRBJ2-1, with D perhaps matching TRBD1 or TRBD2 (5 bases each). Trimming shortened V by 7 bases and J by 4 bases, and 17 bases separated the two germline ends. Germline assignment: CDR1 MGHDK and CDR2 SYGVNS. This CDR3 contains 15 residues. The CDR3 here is CASIGVRDAYNEQFF. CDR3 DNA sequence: TGTGCCAGCATAGGGGTCCGGGACGCTTACAATGAGCAGTTCTTC.

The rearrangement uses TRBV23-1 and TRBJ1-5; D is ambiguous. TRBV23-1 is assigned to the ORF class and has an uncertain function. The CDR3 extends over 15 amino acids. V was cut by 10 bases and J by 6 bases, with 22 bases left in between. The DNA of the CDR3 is TGCGCCACCACTGAGCTGGACGGGGAGAGTCAGCCCCAGCATTTT. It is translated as CATTELDGESQPQHF.

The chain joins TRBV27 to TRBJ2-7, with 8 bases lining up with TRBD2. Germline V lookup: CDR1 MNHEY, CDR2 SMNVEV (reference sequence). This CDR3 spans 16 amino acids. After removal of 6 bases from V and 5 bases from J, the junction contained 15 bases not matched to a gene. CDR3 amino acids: CASSPSPGTSLHEQYF. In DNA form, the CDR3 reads TGTGCCAGCAGCCCCAGCCCCGGGACTAGTCTCCACGAGCAGTACTTC.

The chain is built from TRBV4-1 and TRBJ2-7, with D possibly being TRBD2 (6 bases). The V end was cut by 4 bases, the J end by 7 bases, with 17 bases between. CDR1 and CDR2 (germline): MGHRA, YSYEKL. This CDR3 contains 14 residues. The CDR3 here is CASSLGGAGLEQYF. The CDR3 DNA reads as TGCGCCAGCAGCCTCGGGGGTGCGGGTCTGGAGCAGTACTTC.

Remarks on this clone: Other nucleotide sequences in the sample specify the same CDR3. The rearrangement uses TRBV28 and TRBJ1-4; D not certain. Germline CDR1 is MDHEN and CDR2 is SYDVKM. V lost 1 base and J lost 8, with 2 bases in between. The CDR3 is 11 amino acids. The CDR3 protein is CASSLSEKLFF. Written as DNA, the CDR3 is TGTGCCAGCAGTTTATCAGAAAAACTGTTTTTT.

CDR3 region: CATRDTPSSYNSPLHF. The CDR3 DNA reads TGTGCCACGCGGGACACCCCGAGCTCCTATAATTCACCCCTCCACTTT. The chain carries TRBV19 and TRBJ1-6, with TRBD1 as a possible D gene (6 bases). The CDR3 has 16 residues. The germline gives CDR1 LNHDA, CDR2 SQIVND (reference sequence). The V gene lost 10 bases and the J gene lost 0 bases, with 16 bases spanning the gap.

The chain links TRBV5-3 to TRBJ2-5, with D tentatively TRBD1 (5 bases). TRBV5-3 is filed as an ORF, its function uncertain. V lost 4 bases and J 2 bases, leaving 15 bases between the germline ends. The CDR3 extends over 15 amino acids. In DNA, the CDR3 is TGTGCCAGAAGCCTGGGCAGGGCTAATCAAGAGACCCAGTACTTC. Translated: CARSLGRANQETQYF.